Reported below is one TCR beta chain. Its antigen is unidentified. The CDR3 is 13 amino acids. The germline gives CDR1 DFQATT, CDR2 SNEGSKA (reference sequence). The Oncomine TCR Beta short-read assay generated sequence data from the DNA of cultured CD4+ T cells. TCRdb reanalysed the PCR reads using MiXCR and keeps one entry per CDR3 protein. This table holds around 15,000 distinct CDR3 sequences, approximately 81% found once. Stated treatment: approximately 9-day PBMC culture with coronavirus spike peptide pools or control peptides (ViraFEST assay). This sample is drawn from a study of vaccination and CD4 T cells after COVID-19.

This receptor was identified in a human donor who received a COVID-19 vaccine. The gene calls are TRBV20-1 and TRBJ2-7, with 9 bases matching TRBD1. The DNA end is more similar to TRBJ2-5, so the J call may be wrong. The starting material was CD4+ T cells from blood, cultured in vitro, obtained after SARS-CoV-2 vaccination. This CDR3 reads CSAGTGTPETQYF. CDR3 nucleotides: TGCAGTGCCGGGACAGGGACTCCGGAGACCCAGTACTTC.